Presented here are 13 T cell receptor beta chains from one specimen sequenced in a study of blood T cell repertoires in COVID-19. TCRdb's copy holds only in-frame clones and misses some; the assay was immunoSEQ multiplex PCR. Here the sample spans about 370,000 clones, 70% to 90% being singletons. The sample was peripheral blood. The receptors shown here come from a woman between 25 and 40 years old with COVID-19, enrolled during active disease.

The CDR3 DNA reads TGCAGCGTTGGAAGACAAGGGGCTGATACGCAGTATTTT. Protein product: CSVGRQGADTQYF. The chain joins TRBV29-1 to TRBJ2-3, with D perhaps TRBD1 (5 bases). This CDR3 has 13 amino acids. Germline V gene lookup returns CDR1 SQVTM and CDR2 ANQGSEA. Trimming removed 4 bases from V and 6 bases from J, with 14 bases in between.

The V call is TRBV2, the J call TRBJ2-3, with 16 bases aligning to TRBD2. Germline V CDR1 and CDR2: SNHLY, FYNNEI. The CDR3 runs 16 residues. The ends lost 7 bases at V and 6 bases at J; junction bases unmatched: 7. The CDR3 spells CASITGLAGGLDTQYF. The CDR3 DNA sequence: TGTGCCAGCATTACGGGACTAGCGGGGGGGCTGGATACGCAGTATTTT.

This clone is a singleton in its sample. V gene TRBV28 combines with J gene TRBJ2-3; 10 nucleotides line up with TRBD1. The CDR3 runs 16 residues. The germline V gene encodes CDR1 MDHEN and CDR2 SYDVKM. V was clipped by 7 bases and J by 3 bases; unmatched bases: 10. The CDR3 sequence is CASKTRDRGLTDTQYF. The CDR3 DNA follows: TGTGCCAGCAAAACCCGAGACAGGGGGCTTACAGATACGCAGTATTTT.

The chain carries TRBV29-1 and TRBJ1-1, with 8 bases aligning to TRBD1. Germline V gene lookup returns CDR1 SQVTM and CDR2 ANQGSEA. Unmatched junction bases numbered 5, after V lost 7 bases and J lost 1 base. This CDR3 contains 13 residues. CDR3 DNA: TGCAGCGCCAGGGGGCTGGGGAACACTGAAGCTTTCTTT. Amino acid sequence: CSARGLGNTEAFF.

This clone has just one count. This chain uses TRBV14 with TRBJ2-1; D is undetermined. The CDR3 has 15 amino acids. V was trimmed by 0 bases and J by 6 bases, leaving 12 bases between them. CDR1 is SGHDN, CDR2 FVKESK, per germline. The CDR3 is CASSQESLPGNEQFF. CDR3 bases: TGTGCCAGCAGCCAAGAATCTTTACCGGGCAATGAGCAGTTCTTC.

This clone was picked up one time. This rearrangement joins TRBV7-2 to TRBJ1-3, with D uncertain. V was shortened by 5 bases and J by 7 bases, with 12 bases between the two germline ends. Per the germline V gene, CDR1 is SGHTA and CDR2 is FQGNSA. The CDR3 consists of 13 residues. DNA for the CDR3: TGTGCCAGCAGCGCTACGAACCGGAACACCATATATTTT. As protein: CASSATNRNTIYF.

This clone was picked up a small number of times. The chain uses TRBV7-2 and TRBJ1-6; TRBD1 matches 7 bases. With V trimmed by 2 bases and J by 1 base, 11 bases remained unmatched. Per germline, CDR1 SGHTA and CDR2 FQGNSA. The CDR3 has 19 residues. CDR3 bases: TGTGCCAGCAGCTTAATGGCAGGGGGAGTCGGGTCCTATAATTCACCCCTCCACTTT. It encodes CASSLMAGGVGSYNSPLHF.

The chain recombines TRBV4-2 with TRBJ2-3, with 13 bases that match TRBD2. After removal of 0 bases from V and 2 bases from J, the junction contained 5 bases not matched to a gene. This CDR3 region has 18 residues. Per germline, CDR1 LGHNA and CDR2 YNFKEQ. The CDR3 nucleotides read TGTGCCAGCAGCCAAGAACTAGCGGGGGGGGCGTACACAGATACGCAGTATTTT. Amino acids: CASSQELAGGAYTDTQYF.

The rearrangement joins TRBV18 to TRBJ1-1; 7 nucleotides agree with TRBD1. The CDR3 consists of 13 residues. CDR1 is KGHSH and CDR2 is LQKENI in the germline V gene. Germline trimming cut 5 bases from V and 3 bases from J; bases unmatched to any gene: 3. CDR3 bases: TGTGCCAGCTCAAATGACAGGGACACTGAAGCTTTCTTT. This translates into CASSNDRDTEAFF.

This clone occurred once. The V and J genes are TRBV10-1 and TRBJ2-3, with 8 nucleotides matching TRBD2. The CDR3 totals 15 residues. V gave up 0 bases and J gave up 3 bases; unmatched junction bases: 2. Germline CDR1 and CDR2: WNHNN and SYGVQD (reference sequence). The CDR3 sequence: CASSESPSGTDTQYF. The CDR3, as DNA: TGCGCCAGCAGTGAGTCGCCTAGCGGGACAGATACGCAGTATTTT.

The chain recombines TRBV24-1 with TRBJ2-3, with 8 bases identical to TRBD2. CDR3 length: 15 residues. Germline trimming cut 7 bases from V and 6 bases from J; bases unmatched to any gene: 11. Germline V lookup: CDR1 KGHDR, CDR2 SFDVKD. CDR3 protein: CATSTGRGARDTQYF. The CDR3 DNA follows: TGTGCCACCAGCACCGGGCGGGGGGCTAGGGATACGCAGTATTTT.

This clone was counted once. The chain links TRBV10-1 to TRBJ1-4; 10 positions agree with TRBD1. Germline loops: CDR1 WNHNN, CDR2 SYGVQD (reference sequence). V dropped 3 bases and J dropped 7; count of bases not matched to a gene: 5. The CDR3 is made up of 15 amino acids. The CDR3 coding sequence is TGCGCCAGCAGTGACCCCGGGACAGGGGTTGAAAAACTGTTTTTT. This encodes CASSDPGTGVEKLFF.

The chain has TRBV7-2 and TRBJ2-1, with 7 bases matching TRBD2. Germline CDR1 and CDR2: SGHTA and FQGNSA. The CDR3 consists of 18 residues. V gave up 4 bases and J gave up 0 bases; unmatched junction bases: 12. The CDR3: CASSSRRDYQSSYNEQFF. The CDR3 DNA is TGTGCCAGCAGCTCGCGACGGGACTACCAAAGCTCCTACAATGAGCAGTTCTTC. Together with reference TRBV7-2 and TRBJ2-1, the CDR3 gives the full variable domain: GAGVSQSPSNKVTEKGKDVELRCDPISGHTALYWYRQSLGQGLEFLIYFQGNSAPDKSGLPSDRFSAERTGGSVSTLTIQRTQQEDSAVYLCASSSRRDYQSSYNEQFFGPGTRLTVL.